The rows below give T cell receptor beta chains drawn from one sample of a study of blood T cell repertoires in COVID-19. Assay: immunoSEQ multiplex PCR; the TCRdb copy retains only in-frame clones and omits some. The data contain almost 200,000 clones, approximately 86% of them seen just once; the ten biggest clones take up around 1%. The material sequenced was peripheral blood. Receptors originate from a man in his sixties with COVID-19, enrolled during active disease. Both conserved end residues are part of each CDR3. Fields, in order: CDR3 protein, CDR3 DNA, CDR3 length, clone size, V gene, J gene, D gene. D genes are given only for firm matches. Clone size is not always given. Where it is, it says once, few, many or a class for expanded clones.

cdr3_aa: CASTQTDGNTIYF; cdr3_nt: TGTGCATCGACTCAGACAGATGGAAACACCATATATTTT; cdr3_length: 13; clone_size: few; v_call: TRBV12-2; j_call: TRBJ1-3; d_call: NA
cdr3_aa: CASSFRGSNQPQHF; cdr3_nt: TGTGCCAGCAGCTTCAGGGGTAGCAATCAGCCCCAGCATTTT; cdr3_length: 14; clone_size: NA; v_call: TRBV11-2; j_call: TRBJ1-5; d_call: NA
cdr3_aa: CASSPVQGMATEAFF; cdr3_nt: TGCGCCAGCAGCCCGGTCCAGGGGATGGCCACTGAAGCTTTCTTT; cdr3_length: 15; clone_size: NA; v_call: TRBV5-1; j_call: TRBJ1-1; d_call: NA
cdr3_aa: CASSVAEVGEQFF; cdr3_nt: TGTGCCAGCAGTGTAGCAGAGGTGGGTGAGCAGTTCTTC; cdr3_length: 13; clone_size: NA; v_call: TRBV2; j_call: TRBJ2-1; d_call: NA
cdr3_aa: CASSLGHQQGRSYNEQFF; cdr3_nt: TGCGCCAGCAGCTTGGGCCATCAACAGGGAAGATCCTACAATGAGCAGTTCTTC; cdr3_length: 18; clone_size: NA; v_call: TRBV5-1; j_call: TRBJ2-1; d_call: NA
cdr3_aa: CASSLEGNSYNSPLHF; cdr3_nt: TGTGCCAGCAGCTTAGAGGGGAACTCCTATAATTCACCCCTCCACTTT; cdr3_length: 16; clone_size: NA; v_call: TRBV7-9; j_call: TRBJ1-6; d_call: NA
cdr3_aa: CASGRDRTLEAFF; cdr3_nt: TGTGCCAGCGGCCGGGACAGGACCCTTGAAGCTTTCTTT; cdr3_length: 13; clone_size: once; v_call: TRBV6-2/TRBV6-3; j_call: TRBJ1-1; d_call: TRBD1
cdr3_aa: CASSPQASRLASEKLFF; cdr3_nt: TGCGCCAGCAGCCCCCAGGCCTCGCGTCTCGCCTCTGAAAAACTGTTTTTT; cdr3_length: 17; clone_size: NA; v_call: TRBV4-1; j_call: TRBJ1-4; d_call: NA
cdr3_aa: CASSEVGQLEKLFF; cdr3_nt: TGTGCCAGCAGTGAAGTTGGGCAGCTTGAAAAACTGTTTTTT; cdr3_length: 14; clone_size: few; v_call: TRBV6-1; j_call: TRBJ1-4; d_call: NA
cdr3_aa: CASTGTGHYGYTF; cdr3_nt: TGCGCCAGCACAGGGACAGGGCACTATGGCTACACCTTC; cdr3_length: 13; clone_size: NA; v_call: TRBV5-1; j_call: TRBJ1-2; d_call: TRBD1
cdr3_aa: CASSLGFSGYEQYF; cdr3_nt: TGTGCCAGCAGCTTAGGTTTTTCGGGGTACGAGCAGTACTTC; cdr3_length: 14; clone_size: once; v_call: TRBV7-2; j_call: TRBJ2-7; d_call: NA
cdr3_aa: CASSLYGQGSSYEQYF; cdr3_nt: TGTGCCAGCAGTCTCTATGGACAGGGAAGCTCCTACGAGCAGTACTTC; cdr3_length: 16; clone_size: NA; v_call: TRBV27; j_call: TRBJ2-7; d_call: TRBD1
cdr3_aa: CASSQISGNTIYF; cdr3_nt: TGTGCCAGCAGTCAGATCTCAGGAAACACCATATATTTT; cdr3_length: 13; clone_size: NA; v_call: TRBV27; j_call: TRBJ1-3; d_call: NA
cdr3_aa: CASSPDRVVNDEAFF; cdr3_nt: TGTGCCAGCTCACCCGACAGGGTAGTAAACGATGAAGCTTTCTTT; cdr3_length: 15; clone_size: NA; v_call: TRBV18; j_call: TRBJ1-1; d_call: TRBD1
cdr3_aa: CASRPGQGYEQYF; cdr3_nt: TGCGCCAGCAGACCGGGACAGGGCTACGAGCAGTACTTC; cdr3_length: 13; clone_size: NA; v_call: TRBV5-1; j_call: TRBJ2-7; d_call: TRBD1
cdr3_aa: CASSIQGRGQPQHF; cdr3_nt: TGTGCCAGTAGTATTCAGGGTAGGGGACAGCCCCAGCATTTT; cdr3_length: 14; clone_size: NA; v_call: TRBV19; j_call: TRBJ1-5; d_call: NA
cdr3_aa: CASSIGLAGGSRSGEQYF; cdr3_nt: TGTGCCAGTAGTATCGGACTAGCGGGAGGTTCGCGATCGGGCGAGCAGTACTTC; cdr3_length: 18; clone_size: NA; v_call: TRBV19; j_call: TRBJ2-7; d_call: TRBD2
cdr3_aa: CASSPRVSNQPQHF; cdr3_nt: TGTGCCAGCAGCCCCCGGGTTAGCAATCAGCCCCAGCATTTT; cdr3_length: 14; clone_size: NA; v_call: TRBV7-2; j_call: TRBJ1-5; d_call: NA
cdr3_aa: CASSPPGLAGETQYF; cdr3_nt: TGTGCCAGCAGCCCGCCGGGACTAGCGGGAGAGACCCAGTACTTC; cdr3_length: 15; clone_size: NA; v_call: TRBV5-8; j_call: TRBJ2-5; d_call: TRBD2
cdr3_aa: CAWSFSGLGEAFF; cdr3_nt: TGTGCCTGGAGCTTTTCAGGGTTGGGGGAAGCTTTCTTT; cdr3_length: 13; clone_size: few; v_call: TRBV30; j_call: TRBJ1-1; d_call: NA
cdr3_aa: CASSFPGGTNQPQHF; cdr3_nt: TGTGCCAGCAGCTTTCCCGGGGGGACCAATCAGCCCCAGCATTTT; cdr3_length: 15; clone_size: NA; v_call: TRBV28; j_call: TRBJ1-5; d_call: NA
cdr3_aa: CATSDEGGTANYGYTF; cdr3_nt: TGTGCCACCAGTGACGAAGGGGGCACAGCTAACTATGGCTACACCTTC; cdr3_length: 16; clone_size: NA; v_call: TRBV24-1; j_call: TRBJ1-2; d_call: TRBD1